The entry that follows covers one T cell receptor beta chain sequence. Its antigen remains unknown. It was with 60 Vbeta and 13 Jbeta primers that the PCR ran. Libraries were prepared by immunoSEQ multiplex PCR; TCRdb keeps only in-frame clonotypes and omits some of them. The profile shows just over 95,000 clones, approximately 80% of them singletons. CDR1 MDHEN and CDR2 SYDVKM come from the germline V gene. This CDR3 comprises 15 residues. V lost 3 bases, J lost 7 bases, and 12 bases stayed unmatched. The source of the sample is a study of cytomegalovirus exposure and HLA in healthy donors. Findings of the study overall: Immune exposure data for these donors was limited to CMV serostatus. Analysis was carried out at a later point, and it linked a missense DCLRE1C variant to TCR beta V- and J-gene trimming.

The sequencing input was PBMCs. This TCR came from a middle-aged woman in good health and CMV-seropositive. The chain has TRBV28 and TRBJ2-7, with 7 bases identical to TRBD2. The CDR3 region is CASSFTGRGVGEQYF. The DNA for the CDR3 is TGTGCCAGCAGTTTTACGGGACGGGGGGTAGGGGAGCAGTACTTC.